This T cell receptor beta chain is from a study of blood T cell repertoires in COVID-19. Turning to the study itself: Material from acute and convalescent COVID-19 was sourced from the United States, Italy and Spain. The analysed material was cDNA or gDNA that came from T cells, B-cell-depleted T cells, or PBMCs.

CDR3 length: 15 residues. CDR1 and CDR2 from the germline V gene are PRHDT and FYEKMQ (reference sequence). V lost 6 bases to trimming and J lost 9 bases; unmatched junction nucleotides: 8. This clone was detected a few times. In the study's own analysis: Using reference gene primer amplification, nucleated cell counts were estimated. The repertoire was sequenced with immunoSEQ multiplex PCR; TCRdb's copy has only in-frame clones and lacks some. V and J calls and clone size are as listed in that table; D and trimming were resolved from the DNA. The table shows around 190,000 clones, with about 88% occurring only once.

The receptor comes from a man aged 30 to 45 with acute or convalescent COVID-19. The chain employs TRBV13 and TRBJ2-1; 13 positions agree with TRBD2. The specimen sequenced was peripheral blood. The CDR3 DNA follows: TGTGCCAGCAGGCGGACTAGCGGGAGCTTCCGTGAGCAGTTCTTC. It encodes CASRRTSGSFREQFF.